This T cell receptor (beta chain) derives from a study of OX40 agonist ivuxolimab in advanced cancers. Turning to the study itself: Dose-escalation cases comprised hepatocellular carcinoma, melanoma, renal cell or head and neck cancer. Three patients responded partially, comprising one with hepatocellular carcinoma and two with cutaneous melanoma.

This CDR3 region has 15 residues. The germline gives CDR1 SGHDT, CDR2 YYEEEE. V lost 0 bases and J 4 bases, leaving 12 bases between the germline ends. Study results and caveats: Determination of antigen specificity was not performed for the expanded peripheral T cells.

Data came from immunoSEQ multiplex PCR; TCRdb stores just in-frame clones and leaves some out. The top ten hold about 7% of the sample, which has roughly 49,000 clones, approximately 81% seen once. There are a few counts of this clone. Its antigen is undetermined. Blood got drawn at baseline, again on cycle 4 day 1, and then on cycle 7 day 1. This receptor was taken from an adult with an advanced solid tumor such as melanoma, head and neck, liver or kidney cancer. The sample in question was CD4+ or CD8+ T cells sorted from blood, obtained in a trial of the OX40 agonist ivuxolimab. The V call is TRBV5-6, the J call TRBJ2-3, with D perhaps TRBD1 or TRBD2 (6 bases each). The CDR3 region is CASSLGRGRPDTQYF. The CDR3 DNA is TGTGCCAGCAGCTTGGGTCGGGGGCGGCCAGATACGCAGTATTTT.